Sequencing of this T cell receptor (beta chain) was carried out in a study of blood T cell repertoires in COVID-19. As for the study in general: Samples representing acute and convalescent COVID-19 were sourced from the United States, Italy and Spain. PBMCs, B-cell-depleted T cells, or T cells provided the cDNA or gDNA that made up the material.

The length of the CDR3 is 16 residues. V lost 5 bases and J 3 bases, leaving 18 bases between the germline ends. From germline, CDR1 is MDHEN and CDR2 SYDVKM. Original data processing: Estimation of nucleated cell counts relied on the amplification of reference gene primers. Some clones are missing from TCRdb's copy, which holds only in-frame ones; the method was immunoSEQ multiplex PCR. For V, J and clone size, that table is used; D and trimming come from the DNA. The sample consists of around 170,000 clones, 65% to 90% of them appearing once. The sequenced material came from peripheral blood. This chain connects TRBV28 to TRBJ2-3; perhaps TRBD1 as D (5 bases). The source is a man between 50 and 59 years old with active or convalescent COVID-19. The CDR3 spells CASSPRTRRNTDTQYF. The CDR3 nucleotides read TGTGCCAGCAGTCCAAGGACACGCCGAAATACAGATACGCAGTATTTT. The full variable domain, in which reference TRBV28 and TRBJ2-3 provide the parts outside the CDR3, is DVKVTQSSRYLVKRTGEKVFLECVQDMDHENMFWYRQDPGLGLRLIYFSYDVKMKEKGDIPEGYSVSREKKERFSLILESASTNQTSMYLCASSPRTRRNTDTQYFGPGTRLTVL.